This entry concerns a single T cell receptor (beta chain). Its antigen is as yet unknown. Germline values: CDR1 SGHRS, CDR2 YFSETQ. Unmatched junction bases numbered 6, after V lost 4 bases and J lost 1 base. The CDR3 is 16 residues long. The sample comes from a study of T-cell memory formation after mild COVID-19. A single record per CDR3 protein comes from TCRdb applying MiXCR to the 5' RACE reads. The sample records roughly 380,000 distinct CDR3 sequences, around 27% being singletons. General observations from the study: Nothing confirmed that second-wave clones peaking on day 37 were specific for SARS-CoV-2.

Sequencing used PBMCs or a T cell subset sorted from them (not recorded which). This TCR derives from an adult woman who had mild COVID-19 (a few samples of this study predate the infection). Cell type and time point are not known. The rearrangement links TRBV5-1 to TRBJ2-2, with 8 bases fitting TRBD2. The CDR3 region has the DNA TGCGCCAGCAGCGAGACTACTAGCGGGAACACCGGGGAGCTGTTTTTT. Amino acid sequence: CASSETTSGNTGELFF.